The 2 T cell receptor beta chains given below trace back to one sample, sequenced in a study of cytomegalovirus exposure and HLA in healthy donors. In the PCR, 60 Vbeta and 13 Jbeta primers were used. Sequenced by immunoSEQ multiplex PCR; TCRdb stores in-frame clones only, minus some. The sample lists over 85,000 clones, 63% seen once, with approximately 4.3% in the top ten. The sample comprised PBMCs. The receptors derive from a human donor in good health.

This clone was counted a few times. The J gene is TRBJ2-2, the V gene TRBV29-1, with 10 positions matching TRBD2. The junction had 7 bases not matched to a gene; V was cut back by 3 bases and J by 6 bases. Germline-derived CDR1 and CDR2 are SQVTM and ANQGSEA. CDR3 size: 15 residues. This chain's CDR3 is CSVESSGSSPGELFF. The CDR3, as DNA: TGCAGCGTTGAGTCTAGCGGGAGTTCACCCGGGGAGCTGTTTTTT.

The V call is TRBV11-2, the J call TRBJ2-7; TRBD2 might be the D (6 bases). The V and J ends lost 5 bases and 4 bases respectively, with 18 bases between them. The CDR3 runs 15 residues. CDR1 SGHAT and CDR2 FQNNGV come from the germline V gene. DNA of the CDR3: TGTGCCAGCAGCGCCGGTCCGGGAGTTACTTACGAGCAGTACTTC. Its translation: CASSAGPGVTYEQYF.